This TCR beta chain appears in the sequencing data of a study of response to subunit inactivated influenza vaccine. Trimming cost V 5 bases and J 6 bases, with 17 bases left between them. The germline V gene has CDR1 MRHNA and CDR2 SNTAGT. The CDR3 is 15 amino acids. TCRdb processed the RT-PCR reads anew with MiXCR; each CDR3 protein has one entry. The repertoire holds some 500,000 distinct CDR3 sequences, with about 17% as singletons. This material consisted of CD4+ T cells sorted from PBMCs, taken 23 months after vaccination. This TCR was sampled from a man between 45 and 75 years old who received an inactivated influenza vaccine. The J gene is TRBJ2-1, the V gene TRBV6-4; D is undetermined. As DNA, the CDR3 is TGTGCCAGCAGTTCCATGGGTGGTCAGAGCAATGAGCAGTTCTTC. Translating gives CASSSMGGQSNEQFF.